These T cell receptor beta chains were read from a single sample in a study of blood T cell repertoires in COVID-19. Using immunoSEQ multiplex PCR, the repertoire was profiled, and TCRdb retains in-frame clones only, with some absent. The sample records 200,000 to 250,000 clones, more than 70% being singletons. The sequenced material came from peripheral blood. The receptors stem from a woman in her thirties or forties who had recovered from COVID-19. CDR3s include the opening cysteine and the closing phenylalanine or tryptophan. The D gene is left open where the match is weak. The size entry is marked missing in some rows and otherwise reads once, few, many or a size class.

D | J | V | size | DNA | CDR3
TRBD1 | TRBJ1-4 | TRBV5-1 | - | TGCGCCAGCCGGGACAGGAGATCAACTAATGAAAAACTGTTTTTT | CASRDRRSTNEKLFF
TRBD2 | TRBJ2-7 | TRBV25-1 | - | TGTGCCAGCAGTGACCCCGCTAGCGGGAGCTACGAGCAGTACTTC | CASSDPASGSYEQYF
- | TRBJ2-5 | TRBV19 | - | TGTGCCAGTAGTATGCGACAGCTCCCACAAGAGACCCAGTACTTC | CASSMRQLPQETQYF
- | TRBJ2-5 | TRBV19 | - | TGTGCCAGTAGTATAGGGCTCCCGGGGGAGACCCAGTACTTC | CASSIGLPGETQYF
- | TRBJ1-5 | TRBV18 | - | TGTGCCAGCTCACCTTCCGGGGACAATCAGCCCCAGCATTTT | CASSPSGDNQPQHF
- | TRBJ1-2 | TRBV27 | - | TGTGCCAGCAGTTTAGAGGTGGGGGCTGGTGGCTACACCTTC | CASSLEVGAGGYTF
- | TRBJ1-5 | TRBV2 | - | TGTGCCAGCAGTGAAGCGGTGAGTTTTAAGCCCCAGCATTTT | CASSEAVSFKPQHF
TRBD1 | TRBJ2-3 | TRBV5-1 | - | TGCGCCAGCAGCCTAACAGGGACAGGGTCGACAGATACGCAGTATTTT | CASSLTGTGSTDTQYF
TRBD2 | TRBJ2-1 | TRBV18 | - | TGTGCCAGCTCACTTGGACTAGCGGGTGAGCAGTTCTTC | CASSLGLAGEQFF
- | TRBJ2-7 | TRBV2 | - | TGTGCCACCAAGACAGACCAACCCTACGAGCAGTACTTC | CATKTDQPYEQYF
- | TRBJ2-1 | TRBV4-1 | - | TGCGCCAGCAGCCAAGTTCGCTCCTACAATGAGCAGTTCTTC | CASSQVRSYNEQFF
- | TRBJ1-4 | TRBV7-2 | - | TGTGCCAGCAGCCCAGGGAGGCATCGAGAGAAACTGTTTTTT | CASSPGRHREKLFF
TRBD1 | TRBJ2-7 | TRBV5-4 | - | TGTGCCAGCAGCTCTCCGGGACAGGGGCACGAGCAGTACTTC | CASSSPGQGHEQYF
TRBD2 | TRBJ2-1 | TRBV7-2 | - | TGTGCCAGCAGCCTAGATAGCGGGAGGGCCTACAATGAGCAGTTCTTC | CASSLDSGRAYNEQFF
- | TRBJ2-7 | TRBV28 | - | TGTGCCAGCAGCCCCCCCGGACAGCAAGGCTACGAGCAGTACTTC | CASSPPGQQGYEQYF
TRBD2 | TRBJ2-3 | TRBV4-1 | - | TGCGCCAGCAGCCAAGAGATCGGGACGACTAGCCCGGATACGCAGTATTTT | CASSQEIGTTSPDTQYF
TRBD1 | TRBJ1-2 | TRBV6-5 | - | TGTGCCAGCAGTCGACGACAGGACAGGGTACGTAGCTACACCTTC | CASSRRQDRVRSYTF
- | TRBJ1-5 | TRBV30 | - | TGTGCCTGGAGTGCCCAGGGGAATCAGCCCCAGCATTTT | CAWSAQGNQPQHF
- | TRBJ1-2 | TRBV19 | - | TGTGCCAGTAACCCCGGGAACGGGAACTATGGCTACACCTTC | CASNPGNGNYGYTF
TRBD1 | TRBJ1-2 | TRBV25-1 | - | TGTGCCAGCAGTGAACCGGACAGGGCCTATGGCTACACCTTC | CASSEPDRAYGYTF
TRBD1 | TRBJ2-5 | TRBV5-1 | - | TGCGCCAGCAGCGTACAGGGGTACCAAGAGACCCAGTACTTC | CASSVQGYQETQYF
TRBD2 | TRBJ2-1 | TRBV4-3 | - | TGCGCCAGCAGCCAAGAATCAGCGGGGAGCTCCTACAATGAGCAGTTCTTC | CASSQESAGSSYNEQFF
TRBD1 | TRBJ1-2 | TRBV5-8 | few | TGTGCCAGCAGCCGACAGGGGGGGGCGAACTATGGCTACACCTTC | CASSRQGGANYGYTF